Listed below are T cell receptor beta chains from one sample, sequenced in a study of T cell responses to AZD1222 COVID-19 vaccine. The method was immunoSEQ multiplex PCR; TCRdb's version includes in-frame clones alone and lacks a portion of them. The sample has about 130,000 clones, 91% seen once. The sequencing here drew on peripheral blood, taken on day 0 of AZD1222 vaccination. These receptors were collected from an adult in good health. The CDR3 runs from the conserved cysteine through the conserved F or W. Size values are once, few and many counts, or a class for expanded clones, and some rows have none.

clone_size v_call cdr3_aa
. TRBV14 CASSPRTSSYNEQFF
. TRBV7-2 CATGRPRDTQYF
. TRBV11-2 CASSLPGTSGSYNEQFF
. TRBV6-2/TRBV6-3 CASSMDRSLYGYTF
. TRBV7-8 CASSSNTGNQPQHF
. TRBV6-5 CASCGGEGYNEQFF
once TRBV7-9 CASSLRREANEKLFF
. TRBV5-6 CASSFELSYNEQFF
. TRBV24-1 CATSDPGQGLGELFF
once TRBV5-1 CASSRIGQGAPGNTIYF
. TRBV13 CASSLNPSLNEQFF
. TRBV2 CASSERLAGLQFF
. TRBV2 CASSEGTISFSGYTF
. TRBV25-1 CASQEMGTGGTEAFF
once TRBV27 CASSPMTGNYGYTF
. TRBV5-1 CASSPGPLYGYTF
. TRBV9 CASSPGNQPQHF